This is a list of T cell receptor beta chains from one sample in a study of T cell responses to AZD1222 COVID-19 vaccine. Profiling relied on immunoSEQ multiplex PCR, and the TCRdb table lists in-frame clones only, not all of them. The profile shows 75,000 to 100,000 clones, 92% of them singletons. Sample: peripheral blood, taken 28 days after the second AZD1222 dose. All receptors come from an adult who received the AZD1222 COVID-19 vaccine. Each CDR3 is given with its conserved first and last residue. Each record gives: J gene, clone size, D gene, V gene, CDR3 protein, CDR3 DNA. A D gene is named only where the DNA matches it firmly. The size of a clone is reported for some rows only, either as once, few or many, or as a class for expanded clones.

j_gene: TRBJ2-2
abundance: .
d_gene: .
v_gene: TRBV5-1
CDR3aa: CASSLGSTNTGELFF
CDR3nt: TGCGCCAGCAGCTTGGGGTCCACGAACACCGGGGAGCTGTTTTTT

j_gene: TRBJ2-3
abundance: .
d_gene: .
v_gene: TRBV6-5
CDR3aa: CASSGGLGLTDTQYF
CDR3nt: TGTGCCAGCTCTGGGGGGCTCGGATTGACAGATACGCAGTATTTT

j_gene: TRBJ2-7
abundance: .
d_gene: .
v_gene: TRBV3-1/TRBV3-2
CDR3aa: CASSQSPSHEQYF
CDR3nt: TGTGCCAGCAGCCAAAGTCCTAGCCACGAGCAGTACTTC

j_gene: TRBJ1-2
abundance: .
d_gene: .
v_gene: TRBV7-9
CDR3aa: CASSPGNYGYTF
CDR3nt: TGTGCCAGCAGCCCAGGGAACTATGGCTACACCTTC

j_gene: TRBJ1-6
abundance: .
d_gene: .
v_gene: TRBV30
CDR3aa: CAWLHAGINSPLHF
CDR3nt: TGTGCCTGGTTACACGCCGGGATTAATTCACCCCTCCACTTT

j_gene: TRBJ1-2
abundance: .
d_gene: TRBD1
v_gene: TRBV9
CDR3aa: CASSTGTGPQYGYTF
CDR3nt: TGTGCCAGCAGCACTGGGACAGGGCCCCAGTATGGCTACACCTTC

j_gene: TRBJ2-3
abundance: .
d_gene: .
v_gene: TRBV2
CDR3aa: CASRTNRGTDTQYF
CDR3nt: TGTGCCAGCAGGACCAACAGGGGCACAGATACGCAGTATTTT

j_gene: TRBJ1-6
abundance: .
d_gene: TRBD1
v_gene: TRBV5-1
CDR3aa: CASSSTGGNNSPLHF
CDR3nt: TGCGCCAGCAGCTCGACAGGGGGGAATAATTCACCCCTCCACTTT

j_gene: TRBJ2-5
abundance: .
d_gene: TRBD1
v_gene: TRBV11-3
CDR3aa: CASSLTGGIETQYF
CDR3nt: TGTGCCAGCAGCTTAACAGGGGGCATAGAGACCCAGTACTTC

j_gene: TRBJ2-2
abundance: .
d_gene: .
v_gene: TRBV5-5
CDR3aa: CASSRRGALLPTGELFF
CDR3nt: TGTGCCAGCAGCCGAAGAGGGGCTCTTTTGCCCACCGGGGAGCTGTTTTTT

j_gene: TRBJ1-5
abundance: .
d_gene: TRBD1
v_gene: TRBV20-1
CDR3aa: CSASQGGQPQHF
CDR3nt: TGCAGTGCTAGTCAGGGGGGGCAGCCCCAGCATTTT

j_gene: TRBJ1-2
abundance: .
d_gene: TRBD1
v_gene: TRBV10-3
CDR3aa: CAISESLTGIFPNYGYTF
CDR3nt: TGTGCCATCAGTGAGTCGCTGACAGGGATCTTTCCTAACTATGGCTACACCTTC

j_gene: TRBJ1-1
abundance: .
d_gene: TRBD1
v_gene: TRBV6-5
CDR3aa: CASSLTGVQNTEAFF
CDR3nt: TGTGCCAGCAGCCTGACAGGGGTACAGAACACTGAAGCTTTCTTT

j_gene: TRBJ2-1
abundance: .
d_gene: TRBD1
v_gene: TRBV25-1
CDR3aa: CASSVAGTGTEQFF
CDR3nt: TGTGCCAGCAGTGTTGCCGGGACAGGGACTGAGCAGTTCTTC

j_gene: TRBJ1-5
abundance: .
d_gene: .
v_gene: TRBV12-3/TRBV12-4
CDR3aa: CASRPGSDQPQHF
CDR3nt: TGTGCCAGCAGACCCGGGTCCGATCAGCCCCAGCATTTT

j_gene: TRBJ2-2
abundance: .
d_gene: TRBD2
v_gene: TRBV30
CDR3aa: CAWSGLAENTGELFF
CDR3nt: TGTGCCTGGAGTGGACTAGCGGAGAACACCGGGGAGCTGTTTTTT

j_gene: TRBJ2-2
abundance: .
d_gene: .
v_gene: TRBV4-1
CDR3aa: CASSQRDAGTGELFF
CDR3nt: TGCGCCAGCAGCCAGCGGGACGCGGGGACCGGGGAGCTGTTTTTT

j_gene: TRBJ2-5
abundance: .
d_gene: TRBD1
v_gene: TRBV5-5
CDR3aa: CASNLQGAGKAQYF
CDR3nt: TGTGCCAGCAACCTACAGGGGGCGGGCAAGGCCCAGTACTTC

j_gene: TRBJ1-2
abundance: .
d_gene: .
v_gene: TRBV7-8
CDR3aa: CASSLAAFNGYTF
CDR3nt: TGTGCCAGCAGCTTAGCGGCCTTTAATGGCTACACCTTC

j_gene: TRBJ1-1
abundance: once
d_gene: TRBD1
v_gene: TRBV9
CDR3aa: CASSPTTGGMGTEAFF
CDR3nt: TGTGCCAGCAGCCCGACGACAGGGGGAATGGGCACTGAAGCTTTCTTT

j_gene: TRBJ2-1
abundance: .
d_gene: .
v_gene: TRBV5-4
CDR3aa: CASSSNNEQFF
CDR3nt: TGTGCCAGCAGCAGTAACAATGAGCAGTTCTTC

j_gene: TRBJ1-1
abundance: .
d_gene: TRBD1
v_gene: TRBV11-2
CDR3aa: CASSSRGTGRGTEAFF
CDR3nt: TGTGCCAGCAGCTCAAGGGGGACAGGTCGGGGCACTGAAGCTTTCTTT

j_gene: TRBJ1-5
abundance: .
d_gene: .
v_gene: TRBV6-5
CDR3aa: CASSPTRVLGQPQHF
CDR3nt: TGTGCCAGCAGTCCGACCAGGGTTCTAGGACAGCCCCAGCATTTT

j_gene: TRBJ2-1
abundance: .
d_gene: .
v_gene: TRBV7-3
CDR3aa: CASSLGGGNEQFF
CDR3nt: TGTGCCAGCAGCTTGGGGGGCGGAAATGAGCAGTTCTTC

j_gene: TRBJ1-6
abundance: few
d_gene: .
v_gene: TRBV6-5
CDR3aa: CASSYLRGRGDSPLHF
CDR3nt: TGTGCCAGCAGTTACCTAAGGGGTAGGGGGGATTCACCCCTCCACTTT

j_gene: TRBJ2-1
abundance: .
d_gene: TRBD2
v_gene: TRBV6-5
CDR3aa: CASRSGGDLNEQFF
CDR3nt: TGTGCCAGCAGAAGCGGGGGGGACCTCAATGAGCAGTTCTTC

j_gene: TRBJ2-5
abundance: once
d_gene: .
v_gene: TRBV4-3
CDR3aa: CASSQGGNQETQYF
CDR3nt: TGCGCCAGCAGCCAAGGGGGGAACCAAGAGACCCAGTACTTC